Sequencing of this TCR beta chain was carried out in a study of beta chain features in type 1 diabetes. The junction had 6 bases not matched to a gene; V was cut back by 9 bases and J by 4 bases. The CDR3 has 14 residues. The sequenced template was cDNA made from the entire isolated RNA. Produced via immunoSEQ multiplex PCR; TCRdb's table is partial and in-frame only. The sample shows almost 350,000 clones, 7.5% to 9% of them seen only once. Overall study findings and caveats: cDNA-based sequencing might over-represent cells highly expressing TCR. Shorter templates may be favored by PCR, equally so in patients and controls.

This clone showed up many times. Its antigen is unknown. Populations obtained by sorting all exceeded 95% purity. This sequence joins TRBV23-1 and TRBJ1-1; the match to TRBD1 covers 12 bases. TRBV23-1 is classed as an ORF, of uncertain function. This TCR came from a woman aged 18-35 years in good health. Sample: central memory CD4+ T cells from blood. CDR3 sequence reads: CARGQGAGSTEAFF. The CDR3 DNA sequence: TGCGCCAGGGGACAGGGGGCGGGAAGCACTGAAGCTTTCTTT.